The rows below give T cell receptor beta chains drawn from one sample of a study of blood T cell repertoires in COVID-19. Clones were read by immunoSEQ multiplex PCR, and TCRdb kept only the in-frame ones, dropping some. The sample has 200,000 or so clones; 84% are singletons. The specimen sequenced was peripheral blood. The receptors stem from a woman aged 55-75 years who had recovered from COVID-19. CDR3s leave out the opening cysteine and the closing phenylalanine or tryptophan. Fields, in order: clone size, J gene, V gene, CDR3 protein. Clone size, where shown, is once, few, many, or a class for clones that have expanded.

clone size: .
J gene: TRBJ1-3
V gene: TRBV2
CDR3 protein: ASSPGVVSGNTIY

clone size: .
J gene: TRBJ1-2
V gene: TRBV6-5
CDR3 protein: ASTPSGNYGYT

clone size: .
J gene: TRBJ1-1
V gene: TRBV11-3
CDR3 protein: ASSLGGTANTEAF

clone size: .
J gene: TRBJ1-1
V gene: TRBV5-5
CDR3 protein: ASSYRGGFDTEAF

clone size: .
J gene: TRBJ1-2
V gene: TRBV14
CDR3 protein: ASSQDATGSYGYT

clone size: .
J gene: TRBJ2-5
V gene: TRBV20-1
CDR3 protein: SASRVGATQETQY

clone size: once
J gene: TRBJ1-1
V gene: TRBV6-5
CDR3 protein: ASSGSENTEAF

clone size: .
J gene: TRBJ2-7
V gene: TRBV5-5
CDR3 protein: ASSLPSGTVSSGQY

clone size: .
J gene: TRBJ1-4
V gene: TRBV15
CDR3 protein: ATSRAGQGAYNEKLF

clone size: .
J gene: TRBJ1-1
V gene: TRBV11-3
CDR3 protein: ASSLRGTEAF

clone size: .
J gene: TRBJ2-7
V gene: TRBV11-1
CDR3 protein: ASSDRGRSYEQY

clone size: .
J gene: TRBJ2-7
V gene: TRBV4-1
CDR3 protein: ASSQDPLAAGPYEQY

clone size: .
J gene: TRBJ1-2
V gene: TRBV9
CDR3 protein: ASSPRGLPGYGYT

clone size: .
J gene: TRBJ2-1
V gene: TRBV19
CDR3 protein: ASSFPSLAGGLDEQF

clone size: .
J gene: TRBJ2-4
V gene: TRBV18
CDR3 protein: ASSPRETKNIQY

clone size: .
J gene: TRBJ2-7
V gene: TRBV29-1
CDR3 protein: SGRSPSYEQY

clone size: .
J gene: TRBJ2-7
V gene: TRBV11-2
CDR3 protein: ASSLGGTGAHYEQY